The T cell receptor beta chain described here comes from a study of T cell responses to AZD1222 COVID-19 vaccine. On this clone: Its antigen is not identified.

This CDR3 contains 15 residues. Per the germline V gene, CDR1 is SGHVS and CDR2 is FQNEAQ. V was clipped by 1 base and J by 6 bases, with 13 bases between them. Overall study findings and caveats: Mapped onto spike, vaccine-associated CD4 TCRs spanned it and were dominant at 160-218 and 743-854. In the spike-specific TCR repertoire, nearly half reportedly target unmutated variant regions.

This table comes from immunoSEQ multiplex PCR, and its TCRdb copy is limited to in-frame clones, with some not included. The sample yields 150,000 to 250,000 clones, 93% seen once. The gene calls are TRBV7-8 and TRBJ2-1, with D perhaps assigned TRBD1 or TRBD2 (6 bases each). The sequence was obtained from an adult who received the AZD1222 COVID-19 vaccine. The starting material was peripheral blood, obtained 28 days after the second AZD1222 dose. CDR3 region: CASSLEGGRLNEQFF. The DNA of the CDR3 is TGTGCCAGCAGCTTAGAGGGGGGCCGTCTCAATGAGCAGTTCTTC.